Presented here are 26 T cell receptor beta chains from one specimen sequenced in a study of T-cell reconstitution after alpha-beta-depleted transplantation in children. It was with unique molecular identifiers that the TCRbeta library was prepared. TCRdb passed the PCR reads through MiXCR, listing each CDR3 protein once. The table includes hundreds of thousands of distinct CDR3 sequences, approximately 8% detected once. The input for sequencing was PBMCs, mostly from graft donor cells, taken 180 days after TCRalphabeta/CD19-depleted stem cell transplant. The source of these receptors is a male patient between 10 and 17 years old who had a stem cell transplant for acute lymphoblastic leukemia, so the T cells may come from the graft donor.

Many counts were recorded for this clonotype. V usage is TRBV7-6 and J usage is TRBJ2-7; TRBD1 aligns across 9 bases. This CDR3 contains 16 residues. The V and J ends lost 4 bases and 2 bases, in that order; junction bases with no gene match: 9. Germline V gene sequence: CDR1 SGHVS, CDR2 FNYEAQ. The CDR3 protein is CASSSQTGGPPYEQYF. The CDR3 DNA sequence: TGTGCCAGCAGCTCTCAAACAGGGGGCCCCCCCTACGAGCAGTACTTC.

Many counts were recorded for this clonotype. This rearrangement joins TRBV11-2 to TRBJ2-5, with 11 bases lining up with TRBD2. J gave up 0 bases and V 0 bases, and 9 bases lay outside the gene matches. Germline V gives CDR1 SGHAT, CDR2 FQNNGV. CDR3 length: 19 residues. The CDR3 nucleotides are TGTGCCAGCAGCTTAGATCCCCGACTAGCGGGACCTCACCAAGAGACCCAGTACTTC. Protein product: CASSLDPRLAGPHQETQYF.

This clonotype was seen once. This chain links TRBV20-1 with TRBJ1-1; the match to TRBD1 covers 8 bases. J lost 8 bases, V lost 0 bases, and 11 bases had no gene match. CDR1 DFQATT and CDR2 SNEGSKA come from the germline V gene (reference sequence). CDR3 length: 15 amino acids. CDR3 protein: CSARDGQGGGPEAFF. Written as DNA, the CDR3 is TGCAGTGCTAGAGACGGACAGGGAGGGGGGCCCGAAGCTTTCTTT.

This clonotype appeared many times. The chain combines TRBV6-1 with TRBJ2-2; D remains ambiguous. V was shortened by 5 bases and J by 6 bases, with 13 bases between the two germline ends. This CDR3 is 14 amino acids long. Germline loops: CDR1 MNHNS, CDR2 SASEGT. The chain's CDR3 is CASSPPPAPGELFF. In DNA form, the CDR3 reads TGTGCCAGCAGTCCTCCTCCCGCGCCCGGGGAGCTGTTTTTT.

This clonotype was seen repeatedly, ten times or more. The gene calls are TRBV3-1 and TRBJ2-3, with 8 bases matching TRBD2. The CDR3 has 15 amino acids. Germline CDR1 and CDR2: LGHDT and YNNKEL (reference sequence). Losses at the gene ends were 1 base for V and 4 bases for J; bases not matched to a gene: 4. Here the CDR3 DNA reads TGTGCCAGCAGCCAAGGGACTAGCTCGGCAGATACGCAGTATTTT. This codes for CASSQGTSSADTQYF.

In its sample, this clonotype was seen many times. The chain couples TRBV27 to TRBJ2-5; 7 positions match TRBD1. This CDR3 region has 14 residues. V trimming: 3 bases; J trimming: 5 bases; junction bases outside the gene matches: 6. CDR1 and CDR2 from the germline V gene are MNHEY and SMNVEV (reference sequence). The CDR3 nucleotides read TGTGCCAGCAGTTTCCGACAGGGATGGGAGACCCAGTACTTC. Translated: CASSFRQGWETQYF.

For the CDR3, the DNA is TGTGCCAGCAGCCCCCGTGAGGGGGCGGAAAACGAGCAGTACTTC. It is translated as CASSPREGAENEQYF. The chain uses TRBV7-7 and TRBJ2-7, with 7 bases that match TRBD1. Germline V gene lookup returns CDR1 SSHAT and CDR2 FNYEAQ (reference sequence). There are 15 residues in the CDR3. Unmatched junction bases numbered 12, after V lost 5 bases and J lost 5 bases.

This clonotype appeared many times. This chain joins TRBV29-1 and TRBJ1-1; no clear D gene. Germline V lookup: CDR1 SQVTM, CDR2 ANQGSEA. This CDR3 comprises 8 residues. Trimming took 8 bases from V and 11 from J, leaving 9 bases between them. DNA of the CDR3: TGCAGCCCCGGGCGGGCTTTCTTT. This encodes CSPGRAFF.

The J gene is TRBJ2-7, the V gene TRBV7-8, with a weak D call TRBD1 (6 bases). CDR1 SGHVS and CDR2 FQNEAQ come from the germline V gene. Trimming took 5 bases from V and 2 from J, leaving 13 bases between them. The CDR3 is 14 amino acids. CDR3 in DNA: TGTGCCAGCAGCCCCCGGGACACCGCCTACGAGCAGTACTTC. Translated, it gives CASSPRDTAYEQYF.

V usage is TRBV28 and J usage is TRBJ1-5, with 8 bases fitting TRBD1. V shed 2 bases, J shed 3 bases, and the junction held 3 bases outside the gene matches. Germline V gives CDR1 MDHEN, CDR2 SYDVKM. The CDR3 is 15 amino acids. The DNA of the CDR3 is TGTGCCAGCAGTTTACAGGGGGCCGACAATCAGCCCCAGCATTTT. Encoded protein: CASSLQGADNQPQHF.

This clonotype was picked up many times. J is TRBJ2-3 and V is TRBV6-1; no clear D gene. The germline gives CDR1 MNHNS, CDR2 SASEGT. The CDR3 runs to 16 residues. Trimming shortened V by 7 bases and J by 0 bases, and 17 bases separated the two germline ends. CDR3 region: CASTSRRSGSTDTQYF. The DNA of the CDR3 is TGTGCCAGCACCTCACGCAGGTCGGGTAGCACAGATACGCAGTATTTT.

A word on this clonotype: This may be a read error: a much more frequent sequence differs by one nucleotide. The chain has TRBV7-2 and TRBJ2-3, with 10 bases fitting TRBD2. From germline, CDR1 is SGHTA and CDR2 FQGNSA. CDR3 length: 15 amino acids. In DNA, the CDR3 is TGTTCCAGCAGCTTAGTTAGCGGGGGGCGGGATACGCAGTATTTT. Translating gives CSSSLVSGGRDTQYF.

At least ten counts were recorded for this clonotype. The chain combines TRBV4-1 with TRBJ1-5, with D possibly being TRBD1 (6 bases). CDR1 is MGHRA, CDR2 YSYEKL, per germline. V was trimmed by 4 bases and J by 4 bases, leaving 14 bases between them. The CDR3 extends over 15 amino acids. The chain's CDR3 is CASSLRGAANQPQHF. The DNA of the CDR3 is TGCGCCAGCAGCCTACGGGGGGCGGCGAATCAGCCCCAGCATTTT.

Many counts were recorded for this clonotype. DNA for the CDR3: TGCGCCAGCAGCCAAGATACCACAGGTGTTTCACCCCTCCACTTT. Protein product: CASSQDTTGVSPLHF. V and J are TRBV4-3 and TRBJ1-6; TRBD1 is a possible D gene (5 bases). CDR1 and CDR2 (germline): LGHNA, YSLEER. The CDR3 has 15 amino acids. V was shortened by 0 bases and J by 9 bases, with 12 bases between the two germline ends.

This clonotype was picked up many times. This chain uses TRBV10-2 with TRBJ2-5; 10 bases line up with TRBD1. The ends lost 6 bases at V and 5 bases at J; junction bases unmatched: 6. The CDR3 totals 14 residues. Germline V gene data show CDR1 as WSHSY and CDR2 as SAAADI. The CDR3 sequence is CASRETGGRETQYF. CDR3 sequence (DNA): TGCGCCAGCAGAGAGACAGGGGGCAGGGAGACCCAGTACTTC.

This clonotype was seen ten or more times. The rearrangement joins TRBV5-1 to TRBJ2-7; TRBD2 agrees at 8 bases. The V gene's germline CDR1 is SGHRS and CDR2 YFSETQ. V lost 0 bases and J lost 4; bases outside the gene matches: 3. This CDR3 spans 14 amino acids. CDR3 sequence (DNA): TGCGCCAGCAGCTTGGGGACTAGCTATTACGAGCAGTACTTC. It codes for CASSLGTSYYEQYF.

This clonotype showed up many times. The V and J genes are TRBV28 and TRBJ2-1, with D perhaps TRBD1 (6 bases). This CDR3 comprises 18 residues. The germline gives CDR1 MDHEN, CDR2 SYDVKM. Trimming cost V 3 bases and J 3 bases, with 21 bases left between them. In DNA, the CDR3 is TGTGCCAGCAGTTTGAGGGGGTACAGGGAGTCGGGCTACAATGAGCAGTTCTTC. Translating it yields CASSLRGYRESGYNEQFF.

This clonotype was seen a single time. A much larger clone differs by one base, so this may be a read error. The chain has TRBV19 and TRBJ2-1; 10 nucleotides match TRBD2. Germline V lookup: CDR1 LNHDA, CDR2 SQIVND (reference sequence). With 10 bases clipped from V and 11 bases from J, the junction kept 11 bases outside the gene matches. The CDR3 totals 13 residues. CDR3 region: CATRPSGSNQQFF. The CDR3 region has the DNA TGTGCCACCCGCCCTAGCGGGAGTAATCAGCAGTTCTTC.

There are many counts of this clonotype. J is TRBJ2-3 and V is TRBV12-3 or TRBV12-4; 13 bases are shared with TRBD2. The length of the CDR3 is 17 residues. Trimming at V came to 2 bases and at J to 1 base, leaving 3 bases not matched to a gene. The CDR3 region is CASSLRGLAGGTDTQYF. CDR3 DNA sequence: TGTGCCAGCAGTTTAAGAGGACTAGCGGGGGGCACAGATACGCAGTATTTT.

In its sample, this clonotype was seen many times. The CDR3 DNA sequence: TGTGCCAGCTCACCAACGAGGTGGGGGAGCCAAGAGACCCAGTACTTC. It codes for CASSPTRWGSQETQYF. The chain couples TRBV18 to TRBJ2-5; D tentatively fits TRBD1 or TRBD2 (5 bases each). V was trimmed by 2 bases and J by 1 base, leaving 14 bases between them. The CDR3 is made up of 16 amino acids. Germline V lookup: CDR1 KGHSH, CDR2 LQKENI.

In this sample, this clonotype turned up many times. V and J are TRBV11-2 and TRBJ1-1; D is uncertain. Germline V CDR1 and CDR2: SGHAT, FQNNGV. V lost 1 base and J 7 bases, leaving 10 bases between the germline ends. The CDR3 runs 13 residues. CDR3 sequence: CASSLGVGIEAFF. CDR3 nucleotide sequence: TGTGCCAGCAGCTTAGGGGTAGGGATTGAAGCTTTCTTT.

This clonotype was picked up many times. The chain couples TRBV20-1 to TRBJ2-7, with D perhaps TRBD1 or TRBD2 (5 bases each). The CDR3 covers 14 residues. Trimming shortened V by 1 base and J by 4 bases, and 14 bases separated the two germline ends. CDR1 is DFQATT and CDR2 is SNEGSKA in the germline V gene (reference sequence). The CDR3 is CSARGDSRDYEQYF. CDR3 DNA: TGCAGTGCTAGAGGTGACAGTCGGGATTACGAGCAGTACTTC.

Ten or more counts support this clonotype. The chain couples TRBV10-3 to TRBJ2-7, with TRBD2 as a possible D gene (6 bases). The CDR3 runs 12 residues. The V gene's germline CDR1 is ENHRY and CDR2 SYGVKD. V lost 4 bases and J 7 bases, leaving 11 bases between the germline ends. The CDR3 loop reads CAISGGTLEQYF. In DNA, the CDR3 is TGTGCCATCAGTGGCGGGACGCTAGAGCAGTACTTC.

This clonotype has a count of ten or more. This rearrangement joins TRBV4-2 to TRBJ2-3; 7 bases agree with TRBD1. The trim removed 1 base at V and 4 bases at J, leaving 11 bases unmatched. Germline CDR1 and CDR2: LGHNA and YNFKEQ. The CDR3 sequence is 17 residues long. The DNA for the CDR3 is TGTGCCAGCAGCCAAGTAGGACAGGCCAGAAAAGCAGATACGCAGTATTTT. As protein: CASSQVGQARKADTQYF.

This clonotype was recorded many times. The rearrangement uses TRBV10-3 and TRBJ2-3, with D unresolved. Germline V CDR1 and CDR2: ENHRY, SYGVKD. The germline V and J ends were trimmed by 8 bases and 2 bases, with 14 bases remaining between them. This CDR3 has 14 amino acids. The CDR3 here is CAISHLSATDTQYF. Written as DNA, the CDR3 is TGTGCCATCTCCCATCTGAGTGCCACAGATACGCAGTATTTT.

This clonotype was recorded many times. V and J are TRBV10-3 and TRBJ2-7; D uncertain. This CDR3 comprises 13 residues. V was clipped by 0 bases and J by 2 bases, with 5 bases between them. Germline V gene sequence: CDR1 ENHRY, CDR2 SYGVKD. DNA of the CDR3: TGTGCCATCAGTGAGTCTAGGCCCTACGAGCAGTACTTC. Amino acid sequence: CAISESRPYEQYF.